What follows are 13 T cell receptor beta chains derived from one specimen sequenced in a study of T cell responses to AZD1222 COVID-19 vaccine. Only in-frame clones appear in the TCRdb table, and some are missing; sequencing was by immunoSEQ multiplex PCR. The table records about 150,000 clones, about nine tenths of them present only once. The specimen was peripheral blood, collected on day 0 of AZD1222 vaccination. The receptors here all came from an adult in good health.

The gene calls are TRBV7-6 and TRBJ1-1; a possible D gene is TRBD1 (5 bases). V lost 1 base, J lost 0 bases, and 18 bases lay in between. Per the germline V gene, CDR1 is SGHVS and CDR2 is FNYEAQ. The CDR3 spans 18 residues. Here the CDR3 reads CASSLEPLGQFLNTEAFF. The CDR3 bases are TGTGCCAGCAGCTTAGAACCCCTGGGGCAGTTCTTGAACACTGAAGCTTTCTTT. Full variable domain (remainder filled in from reference TRBV7-6 and TRBJ1-1): GAGVSQSPRYKVTKRGQDVALRCDPISGHVSLYWYRQALGQGPEFLTYFNYEAQQDKSGLPNDRFSAERPEGSISTLTIQRTEQRDSAMYRCASSLEPLGQFLNTEAFFGQGTRLTVV.

CDR3 residues: CASTSEGLRTEAFF. The CDR3 region has the DNA TGCGCCAGCACCTCTGAAGGGCTTCGCACTGAAGCTTTCTTT. The chain couples TRBV5-1 to TRBJ1-1; the D is unclear. The CDR3 totals 14 residues. The V gene's germline CDR1 is SGHRS and CDR2 YFSETQ. V gave up 6 bases and J gave up 4 bases, with 16 bases separating them. Full variable domain (missing parts from reference TRBV5-1 and TRBJ1-1): KAGVTQTPRYLIKTRGQQVTLSCSPISGHRSVSWYQQTPGQGLQFLFEYFSETQRNKGNFPGRFSGRQFSNSRSEMNVSTLELGDSALYLCASTSEGLRTEAFFGQGTRLTVV.

V gene TRBV18 combines with J gene TRBJ2-7; D possibly matches TRBD1 or TRBD2 (7 bases each). The V and J ends lost 3 bases and 2 bases respectively, with 14 bases between them. Germline CDR1 KGHSH, CDR2 LQKENI. The CDR3 has 15 residues. The CDR3 DNA reads as TGTGCCAGCTCACCGGGAGGGGGCATAACCTACGAGCAGTACTTC. Translating gives CASSPGGGITYEQYF.

CDR3: CASSRPGGAQETQYF. In nucleotides, the CDR3 is TGTGCCAGCAGCCGCCCGGGCGGGGCTCAGGAGACCCAGTACTTC. V gene TRBV3-1 (or the pseudogene TRBV3-2) combines with J gene TRBJ2-5; D possibly corresponds to TRBD2 (6 bases). This CDR3 comprises 15 residues. CDR1 LGHDT and CDR2 YNNKEL come from the germline V gene (reference sequence). V was trimmed by 4 bases and J by 5 bases, leaving 17 bases between them.

This rearrangement joins TRBV7-2 to TRBJ2-7, with D perhaps matching TRBD2 (6 bases). The V end lost 3 bases, the J end lost 1 base, and 22 bases lay between the germline ends. Germline V gene sequence: CDR1 SGHTA, CDR2 FQGNSA. There are 18 residues in the CDR3. The chain's CDR3 is CASSFIRQFGGISYEQYF. The CDR3, as DNA: TGTGCCAGCAGCTTTATCCGTCAGTTTGGGGGGATTTCCTACGAGCAGTACTTC.

This rearrangement joins TRBV5-6 to TRBJ1-1; D is uncertain. Trimming took 2 bases from V and 6 from J, leaving 8 bases between them. The CDR3 totals 12 residues. Germline CDR1 and CDR2: SGHDT and YYEEEE. DNA for the CDR3: TGTGCCAGCAGCTTACTCTTCTCTGAAGCTTTCTTT. This sequence encodes CASSLLFSEAFF.

This clone appeared a single time. The chain joins TRBV7-8 to TRBJ1-1, with a possible D match to TRBD1 (5 bases). V lost 3 bases and J lost 5, with 13 bases in between. The CDR3 totals 14 residues. Germline CDR1 is SGHVS and CDR2 is FQNEAQ. The CDR3 protein is CASSFGRGRTEAFF. CDR3 nucleotide sequence: TGTGCCAGCAGCTTTGGTAGGGGCAGGACTGAAGCTTTCTTT.

The DNA for the CDR3 is TGCGCCAGCGGGGGACAGGCGACCAACACTGAAGCTTTCTTT. This gives the protein CASGGQATNTEAFF. J is TRBJ1-1 and V is TRBV5-1, with 8 bases matching TRBD1. Germline-derived CDR1 and CDR2 are SGHRS and YFSETQ. CDR3 length: 14 residues. V gave up 7 bases and J gave up 2 bases; unmatched junction bases: 7.

The chain is built from TRBV7-9 and TRBJ1-3; D is possibly TRBD1 (5 bases). Trimming removed 3 bases from V and 4 bases from J, with 13 bases in between. The CDR3 extends over 15 amino acids. Germline CDR1 reads SEHNR; CDR2 reads FQNEAQ (reference sequence). CDR3 DNA sequence: TGTGCCAGCAGCTTCGTTGGGGCTATAGGAAACACCATATATTTT. Translated, it gives CASSFVGAIGNTIYF.

This clone has only a few counts. This sequence joins TRBV5-1 and TRBJ2-2; no reliable D call. CDR1 is SGHRS, CDR2 YFSETQ, per germline. V shed 0 bases and J shed 1 base, with 10 bases lying between them. This CDR3 has 16 amino acids. CDR3 coding DNA: TGCGCCAGCAGCTTGGCCTTTGTCAGGAACACCGGGGAGCTGTTTTTT. This encodes CASSLAFVRNTGELFF.

The chain links TRBV5-1 to TRBJ2-7, with D possibly being TRBD1 (6 bases). With 3 bases removed from V and 4 bases from J, the gap between germline ends came to 14 bases. The CDR3 is 14 residues long. Germline values: CDR1 SGHRS, CDR2 YFSETQ. Here the CDR3 reads CASSSGQSFYEQYF. CDR3 DNA sequence: TGCGCCAGCAGCTCGGGACAAAGCTTTTACGAGCAGTACTTC.

CDR3 coding DNA: TGCGCCAGCAGCAAGGGAGGGGGTAATTCCTATAATTCACCCCTCCACTTT. This codes for CASSKGGGNSYNSPLHF. The chain uses TRBV4-1 and TRBJ1-6; tentatively, D is TRBD1 (6 bases). Between the trimmed V and J ends, which lost 5 bases and 1 base, there was a span of 15 bases. The CDR3 loop spans 17 amino acids. Per germline, CDR1 MGHRA and CDR2 YSYEKL.

This rearrangement joins TRBV6-2 or TRBV6-3 to TRBJ1-2, with D perhaps matching TRBD1 (5 bases). V was pared by 2 bases and J by 8 bases, with 6 bases between. The CDR3 runs 11 residues. Germline loops: CDR1 MNHEY, CDR2 SVGEGT. The DNA of the CDR3 is TGTGCCAGCAGTTACAGGGACGGCTACACCTTC. This encodes CASSYRDGYTF.